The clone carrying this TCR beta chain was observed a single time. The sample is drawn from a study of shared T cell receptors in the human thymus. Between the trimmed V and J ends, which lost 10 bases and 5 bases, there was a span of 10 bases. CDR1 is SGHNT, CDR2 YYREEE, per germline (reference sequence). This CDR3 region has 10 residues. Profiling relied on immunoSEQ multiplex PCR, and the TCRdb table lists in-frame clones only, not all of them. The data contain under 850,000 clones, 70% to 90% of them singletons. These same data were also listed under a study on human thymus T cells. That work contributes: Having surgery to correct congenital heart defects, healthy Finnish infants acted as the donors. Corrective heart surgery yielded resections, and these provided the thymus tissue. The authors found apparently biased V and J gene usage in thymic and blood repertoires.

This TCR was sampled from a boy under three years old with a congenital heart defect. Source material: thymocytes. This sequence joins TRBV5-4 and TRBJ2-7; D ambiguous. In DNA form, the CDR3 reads TGTGCCTACGTCGGAGACGAGCAGTACTTC. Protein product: CAYVGDEQYF.